Listed below are T cell receptor beta chains from one sample, sequenced in a study of blood T cells in healthy people across ages. TCRdb independently ran MiXCR on the 5' RACE reads; one entry per CDR3 protein. Of 780,000 or so distinct CDR3 sequences in the sample, 53% were seen once. The material sequenced was blood. All receptors derive from a man older than 75 in good health. CDR3s include the opening cysteine and the closing phenylalanine or tryptophan. The D gene is left open where the match is weak. Expanded clones are given a class, and other clones once, few, many or no size at all.

j_call d_call clone_size v_call cdr3_length cdr3_aa cdr3_nt
TRBJ1-2 . . TRBV20-1 14 CSALQGRKISGYTF TGCAGTGCGCTACAGGGACGGAAGATTTCTGGCTACACCTTC
TRBJ1-1 TRBD1 . TRBV29-1 14 CSSGGAGMNTEAFF TGCAGCTCAGGGGGGGCGGGAATGAACACTGAAGCTTTCTTT
TRBJ2-7 . . TRBV12-5 15 CASGSAPGPSYEQYF TGCGCTAGTGGTTCCGCTCCGGGACCCAGCTACGAGCAGTACTTC
TRBJ1-5 . few TRBV24-1 14 CATSEGANNQPQHF TGTGCCACCAGTGAGGGGGCCAACAATCAGCCCCAGCATTTT
TRBJ1-1 . . TRBV7-2 13 CASAGRLNTEAFF TGTGCCAGCGCTGGACGGCTGAACACTGAAGCTTTCTTT
TRBJ2-5 TRBD1 . TRBV12-3/TRBV12-4 14 CASSLRQGRETQYF TGTGCCAGCAGTTTGAGACAGGGAAGAGAGACCCAGTACTTC
TRBJ1-1 . . TRBV28 13 CASSKDLNTEAFF TGTGCCAGCAGCAAAGACCTGAACACTGAAGCTTTCTTT
TRBJ2-5 TRBD2 few TRBV12-3/TRBV12-4 16 CASSQTSGRRGETQYF TGTGCCAGCAGTCAGACTAGCGGGAGGCGAGGGGAGACCCAGTACTTC
TRBJ1-5 . few TRBV24-1 13 CATSDYGNQPQHF TGTGCCACCAGTGATTATGGTAATCAGCCCCAGCATTTT
TRBJ2-7 . . TRBV2 15 CASRKNGGLIYEQYF TGTGCCAGCCGAAAAAATGGCGGGCTAATCTACGAGCAGTACTTC
TRBJ2-1 TRBD1 . TRBV6-2/TRBV6-3 15 CASSNRQGAGNEQFF TGTGCCAGCAGTAACCGACAGGGGGCTGGGAATGAGCAGTTCTTC
TRBJ2-3 TRBD1 . TRBV5-1 14 CASSRDREHRYAYF TGCGCCAGCAGCCGGGACAGGGAGCACAGATACGCGTATTTT
TRBJ1-2 . few TRBV20-1 12 CSATDGRFGYTF TGCAGTGCGACGGACGGTCGGTTTGGCTACACCTTC
TRBJ2-1 TRBD2 . TRBV10-3 17 CAISGPTSGNTYNEQFF TGTGCCATCAGTGGCCCGACTAGCGGGAACACCTACAATGAGCAGTTCTTC
TRBJ2-5 . few TRBV5-5 13 CASSVLAPGTQYF TGTGCCAGCAGCGTTCTAGCGCCGGGGACCCAGTACTTC
TRBJ2-1 . . TRBV11-2 13 CASSRVRNVEQFF TGTGCCAGCAGCCGGGTCAGGAATGTTGAGCAGTTCTTC
TRBJ2-1 TRBD2 few TRBV7-8 18 CASSLSLAGGLRNNEQFF TGTGCCAGCAGCTTAAGCCTAGCGGGAGGCCTTAGGAACAATGAGCAGTTCTTC
TRBJ2-7 . . TRBV20-1 14 CSARERARAYEQYF TGCAGTGCTAGAGAGAGGGCCAGGGCCTACGAGCAGTACTTC
TRBJ2-7 TRBD2 few TRBV11-3 20 CASSFWDLASGRVASYEQYF TGTGCCAGCAGCTTTTGGGACTTGGCTAGCGGGAGGGTCGCCTCCTACGAGCAGTACTTC
TRBJ2-1 . . TRBV7-2 14 CASSSDQGYNEQFF TGTGCCAGCAGCTCCGACCAAGGCTACAATGAGCAGTTCTTC
TRBJ2-7 . . TRBV7-6 13 CASSPTLAYEQYF TGTGCCAGCAGCCCAACCCTGGCCTACGAGCAGTACTTC
TRBJ1-6 TRBD1 few TRBV27 13 CASSGDRVRPLHF TGTGCCAGCAGTGGGGACAGAGTAAGACCCCTCCACTTT
TRBJ1-1 . . TRBV24-1 16 CATSGSDSAMNTEAFF TGTGCCACCAGTGGATCGGACAGCGCAATGAACACTGAAGCTTTCTTT
TRBJ2-1 . . TRBV7-2 16 CASSSEASVFYNEQFF TGTGCCAGCAGCTCTGAGGCTAGCGTCTTCTACAATGAGCAGTTCTTC
TRBJ1-2 TRBD1 . TRBV3-1 14 CASSLRDRGNGYTF TGTGCCAGCAGCCTTCGTGACAGGGGGAATGGCTACACCTTC
TRBJ1-5 . . TRBV10-3 11 CAISGNQPQHF TGTGCCATCAGTGGGAATCAGCCCCAGCATTTT
TRBJ1-4 . few TRBV28 15 CASNAPGAGNEKLFF TGTGCCAGCAATGCCCCGGGGGCTGGTAATGAAAAACTGTTTTTT
TRBJ2-1 TRBD2 few TRBV5-1 16 CASSLGAGGPSNEQFF TGCGCCAGCAGCTTGGGAGCGGGAGGGCCCTCCAATGAGCAGTTCTTC
TRBJ1-2 TRBD1 . TRBV11-2 15 CASSLGAWTGNGYTF TGTGCCAGCAGCTTAGGGGCTTGGACAGGGAATGGCTACACCTTC
TRBJ2-3 TRBD1 once TRBV29-1 13 CSASQGGTDTQYF TGCAGCGCCTCACAGGGGGGCACAGATACGCAGTATTTT
TRBJ1-1 TRBD1 . TRBV4-2 16 CASSPREGAGNTEAFF TGTGCCAGCAGCCCTCGGGAGGGGGCGGGGAACACTGAAGCTTTCTTT
TRBJ2-3 . few TRBV20-1 13 CSARRTGTDTQYF TGCAGTGCTAGGAGGACAGGCACAGATACGCAGTATTTT
TRBJ2-7 . few TRBV24-1 11 CATSEGYEQYF TGTGCCACCAGTGAGGGATACGAGCAGTACTTC
TRBJ2-7 TRBD2 . TRBV5-1 14 CASSSGLAHYEQYF TGCGCCAGCAGCTCGGGACTAGCACATTACGAGCAGTACTTC
TRBJ2-5 . . TRBV9 14 CASSYGGGRETQYF TGTGCCAGCAGCTACGGAGGGGGACGAGAGACCCAGTACTTC
TRBJ2-5 . . TRBV18 16 CASSPDGIVTGYEQYF TGTGCCAGCTCACCCGATGGAATCGTCACAGGATATGAGCAGTACTTC
TRBJ1-4 . few TRBV4-2 15 CASSLSSATNEKLFF TGTGCCAGCAGCCTTAGCAGTGCAACTAATGAAAAACTGTTTTTT
TRBJ2-1 TRBD1 few TRBV6-5 15 CASSYSGDRYNEQFF TGTGCCAGCAGTTACTCGGGGGACAGATACAATGAGCAGTTCTTC
TRBJ2-3 TRBD1 many TRBV7-8 15 CASSLADRGHRYAYF TGTGCCAGCAGCTTAGCTGACAGGGGGCACAGATACGCGTATTTT
TRBJ2-1 TRBD1 . TRBV20-1 16 CSASLGTASSYNEQFF TGCAGTGCTAGTTTGGGGACAGCGAGCTCCTACAATGAGCAGTTCTTC
TRBJ2-3 TRBD1 few TRBV3-1 16 CASRTTRGPGHRYAYF TGTGCCAGCAGAACCACTAGGGGGCCCGGGCACAGATACGCGTATTTT
TRBJ2-1 . few TRBV29-1 12 CSPRSRGYEQFF TGCAGCCCCAGGTCTAGGGGTTATGAGCAGTTCTTC
TRBJ2-1 . . TRBV6-1 20 CDIFQATCPPTEGSYNEQFF TGTGACATATTCCAGGCCACGTGTCCCCCCACGGAAGGTTCCTACAATGAGCAGTTCTTC
TRBJ2-1 . . TRBV7-2 11 CASSSGFKQFF TGTGCCAGCTCCTCCGGGTTCAAGCAGTTCTTC
TRBJ2-7 . few TRBV20-1 12 CSAREGTYEQYF TGCAGTGCTAGAGAAGGCACCTACGAGCAGTACTTC
TRBJ2-1 TRBD2 . TRBV20-1 15 CSARGPSGPYNELFF TGCAGTGCTAGAGGTCCTAGCGGCCCCTACAATGAGCTGTTCTTC
TRBJ1-1 . . TRBV7-2 14 CASSSGGMNTEAFF TGTGCCAGCAGCTCTGGGGGTATGAACACTGAAGCTTTCTTT
TRBJ1-5 . few TRBV28 16 CASSQDQGRPNQPQHF TGTGCCAGCAGTCAAGACCAGGGGAGGCCGAATCAGCCCCAGCATTTT
TRBJ2-5 TRBD1 few TRBV2 15 CASSEYRGVGDEQYF TGTGCCAGCAGTGAATACAGGGGGGTTGGCGATGAGCAGTACTTC
TRBJ1-5 TRBD1 . TRBV7-9 15 CASSPPGGVGQPQHF TGTGCCAGCAGCCCCCCAGGGGGGGTCGGACAGCCCCAGCATTTT
TRBJ1-1 . . TRBV20-1 14 CSARDRRGRPGAFF TGCAGTGCTAGAGATAGGCGGGGCCGCCCTGGGGCTTTCTTT
TRBJ2-3 . . TRBV20-1 12 CSARLRPDTRYF TGCAGTGCTAGACTCCGTCCCGATACGCGGTATTTT
TRBJ1-1 . . TRBV3-1 16 CASSPGSGGRNTEAFF TGTGCCAGCAGCCCGGGAAGCGGTGGGAGGAACACTGAAGCTTTCTTT